This TCR beta chain comes out of a study of blood T cell repertoires in COVID-19. Assay: immunoSEQ multiplex PCR; the TCRdb copy retains only in-frame clones and omits some. Here the sample spans around 65,000 clones, around 80% being singletons. The CDR3 loop spans 14 amino acids. Trimming took 3 bases from V and 4 from J, leaving 10 bases between them. CDR1 KGHSH and CDR2 LQKENI come from the germline V gene. This TCR derives from a man older than 75 with acute or convalescent COVID-19. The V and J genes are TRBV18 and TRBJ1-5, with D possibly matching TRBD1 (6 bases). The sample taken for sequencing was peripheral blood. The CDR3 spells CASSPRQGNQPQHF. CDR3 nucleotides: TGTGCCAGCTCACCGCGGCAGGGGAATCAGCCCCAGCATTTT.